Listed below are T cell receptor beta chains from one sample, sequenced in a study of shared clonotypes between healthy human individuals. Libraries were prepared by immunoSEQ multiplex PCR; TCRdb keeps only in-frame clonotypes and omits some of them. Among 2.3 million or so clones listed, 90% to 95% were seen once. Sequencing was carried out using naive CD4+ T cells from PBMCs. Receptors originate from a man younger than 30 in good health. Some clones in this sample may be carry-over from other donors' samples. The CDR3 runs from the conserved cysteine through the conserved F or W. Each record gives: CDR3 DNA, CDR3 protein, J gene, V gene, D gene, clone size. D genes are given only for firm matches. Not all rows give a size; the values are once, few, many and, for expanded clones, a class.

CDR3 DNA: TGTGCCAGCGGGGGGGGGATAGCGGCCTACAATGAGCAGTTCTTC
CDR3 protein: CASGGGIAAYNEQFF
J gene: TRBJ2-1
V gene: TRBV6-1
D gene: TRBD2
clone size: .

CDR3 DNA: TGTGCCAGCAGCTACTCAGGGGTCAACACTGAAGCTTTCTTT
CDR3 protein: CASSYSGVNTEAFF
J gene: TRBJ1-1
V gene: TRBV7-3
D gene: .
clone size: few

CDR3 DNA: TGCAGTGCTAGACCAACAGAGACCCAGTACTTC
CDR3 protein: CSARPTETQYF
J gene: TRBJ2-5
V gene: TRBV20-1
D gene: .
clone size: .

CDR3 DNA: TGTGCCAGCAGCTGGAGGGGAGGCCGAGGGACCGGGGAGCTGTTTTTT
CDR3 protein: CASSWRGGRGTGELFF
J gene: TRBJ2-2
V gene: TRBV11-2
D gene: .
clone size: .

CDR3 DNA: TGTGCCAGTAGACAGGCGAATGAGCAGTTCTTC
CDR3 protein: CASRQANEQFF
J gene: TRBJ2-1
V gene: TRBV19
D gene: .
clone size: .

CDR3 DNA: TGTGCCAGCAGCCGAGGACTAGCGGGCCCCTTCGGGTACGAGCAGTACTTC
CDR3 protein: CASSRGLAGPFGYEQYF
J gene: TRBJ2-7
V gene: TRBV4-2
D gene: TRBD2
clone size: .

CDR3 DNA: TGTGCCAGCAACGCGAGGCGGGGCGCCGCAGAGACCCAGTACTTC
CDR3 protein: CASNARRGAAETQYF
J gene: TRBJ2-5
V gene: TRBV27
D gene: .
clone size: once

CDR3 DNA: TGTGCCAGCACCCGGGGGGATAGCGGGACCCAAGAGACCCAGTACTTC
CDR3 protein: CASTRGDSGTQETQYF
J gene: TRBJ2-5
V gene: TRBV27
D gene: TRBD2
clone size: .

CDR3 DNA: TGTGCCAGCAGCTTAGTCTTGGCGGGAGGGCCGTACACCGGGGAGCTGTTTTTT
CDR3 protein: CASSLVLAGGPYTGELFF
J gene: TRBJ2-2
V gene: TRBV11-3
D gene: TRBD2
clone size: .

CDR3 DNA: TGTGCCAGCAGTGCCTCCCACGGGAAGTCTGGAAACACCATATATTTT
CDR3 protein: CASSASHGKSGNTIYF
J gene: TRBJ1-3
V gene: TRBV6-1
D gene: .
clone size: .

CDR3 DNA: TGTGCCAGCAGTGCCCAGACAGGGGATACGCAGTATTTT
CDR3 protein: CASSAQTGDTQYF
J gene: TRBJ2-3
V gene: TRBV2
D gene: TRBD1
clone size: .

CDR3 DNA: TGTGCCAGCAGCTTACAGGGGGCAGACCTCCACTTT
CDR3 protein: CASSLQGADLHF
J gene: TRBJ1-6
V gene: TRBV7-9
D gene: TRBD1
clone size: .

CDR3 DNA: TGTGCCAGCACCGAAGCGAGCCTGAACACTGAAGCTTTCTTT
CDR3 protein: CASTEASLNTEAFF
J gene: TRBJ1-1
V gene: TRBV2
D gene: .
clone size: few

CDR3 DNA: TGTGCCTGGACCGGGGAAGAGACCCAGTACTTC
CDR3 protein: CAWTGEETQYF
J gene: TRBJ2-5
V gene: TRBV30
D gene: .
clone size: .

CDR3 DNA: TGTGCCAGTAGTACAATGGTGACAGGGGGCCGTCAGCCCCAGCATTTT
CDR3 protein: CASSTMVTGGRQPQHF
J gene: TRBJ1-5
V gene: TRBV19
D gene: TRBD1
clone size: .

CDR3 DNA: TGTGCCTGGAAAGATTCCCCGGGACACTATGGAGGCTACACCTTC
CDR3 protein: CAWKDSPGHYGGYTF
J gene: TRBJ1-2
V gene: TRBV30
D gene: .
clone size: once

CDR3 DNA: TGTGCCAGCAGGCACCAGCGGCTGGGGCTTAGCACTGAAGCTTTCTTT
CDR3 protein: CASRHQRLGLSTEAFF
J gene: TRBJ1-1
V gene: TRBV27
D gene: .
clone size: few

CDR3 DNA: TGTGCCAGTAGCCCAGACCCCGGGACCGAAGCCTACAATGAGCAGTTCTTC
CDR3 protein: CASSPDPGTEAYNEQFF
J gene: TRBJ2-1
V gene: TRBV19
D gene: .
clone size: .

CDR3 DNA: TGTGCCAGCAGTTCACCTAGGGGGGTGAGCAATCAGCCCCAGCATTTT
CDR3 protein: CASSSPRGVSNQPQHF
J gene: TRBJ1-5
V gene: TRBV6-6
D gene: .
clone size: .

CDR3 DNA: TGTGCCAGCAGTTTATCGACAGGGTCGAACACTGAAGCTTTCTTT
CDR3 protein: CASSLSTGSNTEAFF
J gene: TRBJ1-1
V gene: TRBV27
D gene: TRBD1
clone size: .

CDR3 DNA: TGTGCCAGTAGTCTAGGACTAGCGGGCTTCTACAATGAGCAGTTCTTC
CDR3 protein: CASSLGLAGFYNEQFF
J gene: TRBJ2-1
V gene: TRBV19
D gene: TRBD2
clone size: .

CDR3 DNA: TGTGCCTGGAGTACAGGAATTGGCTACGAGCAGTACTTC
CDR3 protein: CAWSTGIGYEQYF
J gene: TRBJ2-7
V gene: TRBV30
D gene: .
clone size: .

CDR3 DNA: TGCAGCGTTGAAGTTCGGGTCGGTGGCTATGGCTACACCTTC
CDR3 protein: CSVEVRVGGYGYTF
J gene: TRBJ1-2
V gene: TRBV29-1
D gene: .
clone size: .

CDR3 DNA: TGTGCCAGCAGTTTTCGAGACAGTTCCTACGAGCAGTACTTC
CDR3 protein: CASSFRDSSYEQYF
J gene: TRBJ2-7
V gene: TRBV27
D gene: .
clone size: .

CDR3 DNA: TGTGCCAGCAGCCTAGCTGGGGTGGCTGAAGCTTTCTTT
CDR3 protein: CASSLAGVAEAFF
J gene: TRBJ1-1
V gene: TRBV11-3
D gene: .
clone size: once

CDR3 DNA: TGTGCCAGCAGAACGACAGGGGGTCTTTACGAGCAGTACTTC
CDR3 protein: CASRTTGGLYEQYF
J gene: TRBJ2-7
V gene: TRBV6-1
D gene: TRBD1
clone size: once

CDR3 DNA: TGTGCCAGCAGCTTAGGGACATCTGGAAACACCATATATTTT
CDR3 protein: CASSLGTSGNTIYF
J gene: TRBJ1-3
V gene: TRBV7-2
D gene: .
clone size: .

CDR3 DNA: TGTGCCAGCAGCCCCGTGGGTGAGCAGTTCTTC
CDR3 protein: CASSPVGEQFF
J gene: TRBJ2-1
V gene: TRBV7-2
D gene: .
clone size: .

CDR3 DNA: TGTGCCACCAGCGGATACGGGAGGTTGAACACCGGGGAGCTGTTTTTT
CDR3 protein: CATSGYGRLNTGELFF
J gene: TRBJ2-2
V gene: TRBV15
D gene: TRBD2
clone size: .

CDR3 DNA: TGTGCCAGCAGTTCAAGTAGCGGGAGGGCTCTCGGGGAGCTGTTTTTT
CDR3 protein: CASSSSSGRALGELFF
J gene: TRBJ2-2
V gene: TRBV28
D gene: TRBD2
clone size: .

CDR3 DNA: TGTGCCAGCAGTCCCCCGCAGTACTATGGCTACACCTTC
CDR3 protein: CASSPPQYYGYTF
J gene: TRBJ1-2
V gene: TRBV28
D gene: .
clone size: .

CDR3 DNA: TGTGCCAGCTCACCGGGATTAGATCACATCGGTCAGCCCCAGCATTTT
CDR3 protein: CASSPGLDHIGQPQHF
J gene: TRBJ1-5
V gene: TRBV18
D gene: .
clone size: .

CDR3 DNA: TGTGCCAGCAGCTACCTCGGGGGGGGTCTTGCCAAAAACATTCAGTACTTC
CDR3 protein: CASSYLGGGLAKNIQYF
J gene: TRBJ2-4
V gene: TRBV5-8
D gene: TRBD2
clone size: .

CDR3 DNA: TGTGCCAGCAGCCCAGGTGGGCCCGTGGAGCTGTTTTTT
CDR3 protein: CASSPGGPVELFF
J gene: TRBJ2-2
V gene: TRBV7-3
D gene: .
clone size: .

CDR3 DNA: TGTGCCAGCAGTGGACGAAGTGTCGAGACCCAGTACTTC
CDR3 protein: CASSGRSVETQYF
J gene: TRBJ2-5
V gene: TRBV2
D gene: .
clone size: .

CDR3 DNA: TGCGCCAGCAGCCGAGAAGGCCCAAACCAGTATTTT
CDR3 protein: CASSREGPNQYF
J gene: TRBJ2-3
V gene: TRBV5-1
D gene: .
clone size: .

CDR3 DNA: TGTGCCAGCAGCTTGGGCGGAGCCACAGATACGCAGTATTTT
CDR3 protein: CASSLGGATDTQYF
J gene: TRBJ2-3
V gene: TRBV5-5
D gene: .
clone size: .

CDR3 DNA: TGTGCCAGCAGCCCAAAACCCAATAGCGGCGAGCAGTACTTC
CDR3 protein: CASSPKPNSGEQYF
J gene: TRBJ2-7
V gene: TRBV7-3
D gene: .
clone size: .

CDR3 DNA: TGCGCCAGCAGCTTGTATGGGACAGGGGCCCTCTCGGCTGAAGCTTTCTTT
CDR3 protein: CASSLYGTGALSAEAFF
J gene: TRBJ1-1
V gene: TRBV5-1
D gene: TRBD1
clone size: .